Below, 5 T cell receptor beta chains from the same sample are listed, as sequenced in a study of T cells after posttransplantation cyclophosphamide. The naive gate required viable CD3+CD4+ or CD3+CD8+ cells with CCR7+CD45RA+CD45RO-CD95-CD27+CD28+ phenotype. TCRdb's table, derived via immunoSEQ multiplex PCR, lists solely in-frame clones and lacks some. The sample holds roughly 30,000 clones, 90% to 95% seen once. The sequenced sample consisted of naive CD4+ T cells sorted from blood. These receptors were taken from a man aged 30 to 45 in good health and a related stem cell transplant donor.

V and J are TRBV7-2 and TRBJ2-5, with 9 bases that match TRBD2. V was clipped by 5 bases and J by 5 bases; unmatched bases: 12. Germline V gene sequence: CDR1 SGHTA, CDR2 FQGNSA. CDR3 size: 16 residues. CDR3 sequence (DNA): TGTGCCAGCAGCATGGGGCGGGGGGGCCTCCGGGAGACCCAGTACTTC. Translating gives CASSMGRGGLRETQYF.

The J gene is TRBJ2-1, the V gene TRBV10-3, with D uncertain. Trimming removed 6 bases at V and 10 bases at J, with 16 bases between. Germline assignment: CDR1 ENHRY and CDR2 SYGVKD. This CDR3 spans 13 amino acids. The CDR3 is CAIRTLEGREQFF. In nucleotides, the CDR3 is TGTGCCATCAGAACCCTAGAAGGTCGCGAGCAGTTCTTC.

The chain links TRBV9 to TRBJ1-4; tentative D call: TRBD1 (5 bases). The CDR3 consists of 16 residues. Germline values: CDR1 SGDLS, CDR2 YYNGEE. Deletions cut 4 bases from V and 8 bases from J, with 21 bases between. The CDR3 loop reads CASSPRSIRGREKLFF. The CDR3 region has the DNA TGTGCCAGCAGCCCCCGAAGTATTCGGGGGAGAGAAAAACTGTTTTTT.

V is TRBV18 and J is TRBJ2-2; 11 nucleotides align to TRBD2. The length of the CDR3 is 16 residues. V shed 3 bases, J shed 1 base, and the junction held 1 base outside the gene matches. Germline values: CDR1 KGHSH, CDR2 LQKENI. CDR3 sequence reads: CASSPLAGGNTGELFF. CDR3 bases: TGTGCCAGCTCACCCCTAGCGGGGGGGAACACCGGGGAGCTGTTTTTT.

The rearrangement links TRBV2 to TRBJ2-1, with D possibly being TRBD2 (6 bases). Trimming pared 4 bases from V and 2 bases from J, leaving 12 bases between. The CDR3 is 15 residues long. Germline V CDR1 and CDR2: SNHLY, FYNNEI. In DNA, the CDR3 is TGTGCCAGCAGTGTTCAGGGAGGTACCTACAATGAGCAGTTCTTC. As protein: CASSVQGGTYNEQFF. Full variable domain (outside the CDR3, taken from reference TRBV2 and TRBJ2-1): EPEVTQTPSHQVTQMGQEVILRCVPISNHLYFYWYRQILGQKVEFLVSFYNNEISEKSEIFDDQFSVERPDGSNFTLKIRSTKLEDSAMYFCASSVQGGTYNEQFFGPGTRLTVL.